This TCR beta chain was identified during a study of T cell responses to AZD1222 COVID-19 vaccine. In the study overall: Pooling covered second doses at about 4 or about 12 weeks. General study results and limits: White British donors predominated, females outnumbered males, and clonal diversity was possibly underestimated. Following two doses of AZD1222, Spike-specific TCR breadth and depth rose.

This table comes from immunoSEQ multiplex PCR, and its TCRdb copy is limited to in-frame clones, with some not included. The sample lists just over 95,000 clones; around 90% were seen once. This CDR3 is built from 13 residues. Trimming removed 5 bases at V and 7 bases at J, with 12 bases between. CDR1 is LNHNV and CDR2 is YYDKDF in the germline V gene (reference sequence). Concerning this clone itself: Its antigen is currently unknown.

This TCR came from an adult in good health. The sequences come from peripheral blood, collected on day 0 of AZD1222 vaccination. The chain uses TRBV15 and TRBJ1-3; maybe TRBD1 (5 bases). The chain's CDR3 is CATSGGAWNTIYF. The CDR3 DNA follows: TGTGCCACCAGCGGCGGGGCCTGGAACACCATATATTTT.